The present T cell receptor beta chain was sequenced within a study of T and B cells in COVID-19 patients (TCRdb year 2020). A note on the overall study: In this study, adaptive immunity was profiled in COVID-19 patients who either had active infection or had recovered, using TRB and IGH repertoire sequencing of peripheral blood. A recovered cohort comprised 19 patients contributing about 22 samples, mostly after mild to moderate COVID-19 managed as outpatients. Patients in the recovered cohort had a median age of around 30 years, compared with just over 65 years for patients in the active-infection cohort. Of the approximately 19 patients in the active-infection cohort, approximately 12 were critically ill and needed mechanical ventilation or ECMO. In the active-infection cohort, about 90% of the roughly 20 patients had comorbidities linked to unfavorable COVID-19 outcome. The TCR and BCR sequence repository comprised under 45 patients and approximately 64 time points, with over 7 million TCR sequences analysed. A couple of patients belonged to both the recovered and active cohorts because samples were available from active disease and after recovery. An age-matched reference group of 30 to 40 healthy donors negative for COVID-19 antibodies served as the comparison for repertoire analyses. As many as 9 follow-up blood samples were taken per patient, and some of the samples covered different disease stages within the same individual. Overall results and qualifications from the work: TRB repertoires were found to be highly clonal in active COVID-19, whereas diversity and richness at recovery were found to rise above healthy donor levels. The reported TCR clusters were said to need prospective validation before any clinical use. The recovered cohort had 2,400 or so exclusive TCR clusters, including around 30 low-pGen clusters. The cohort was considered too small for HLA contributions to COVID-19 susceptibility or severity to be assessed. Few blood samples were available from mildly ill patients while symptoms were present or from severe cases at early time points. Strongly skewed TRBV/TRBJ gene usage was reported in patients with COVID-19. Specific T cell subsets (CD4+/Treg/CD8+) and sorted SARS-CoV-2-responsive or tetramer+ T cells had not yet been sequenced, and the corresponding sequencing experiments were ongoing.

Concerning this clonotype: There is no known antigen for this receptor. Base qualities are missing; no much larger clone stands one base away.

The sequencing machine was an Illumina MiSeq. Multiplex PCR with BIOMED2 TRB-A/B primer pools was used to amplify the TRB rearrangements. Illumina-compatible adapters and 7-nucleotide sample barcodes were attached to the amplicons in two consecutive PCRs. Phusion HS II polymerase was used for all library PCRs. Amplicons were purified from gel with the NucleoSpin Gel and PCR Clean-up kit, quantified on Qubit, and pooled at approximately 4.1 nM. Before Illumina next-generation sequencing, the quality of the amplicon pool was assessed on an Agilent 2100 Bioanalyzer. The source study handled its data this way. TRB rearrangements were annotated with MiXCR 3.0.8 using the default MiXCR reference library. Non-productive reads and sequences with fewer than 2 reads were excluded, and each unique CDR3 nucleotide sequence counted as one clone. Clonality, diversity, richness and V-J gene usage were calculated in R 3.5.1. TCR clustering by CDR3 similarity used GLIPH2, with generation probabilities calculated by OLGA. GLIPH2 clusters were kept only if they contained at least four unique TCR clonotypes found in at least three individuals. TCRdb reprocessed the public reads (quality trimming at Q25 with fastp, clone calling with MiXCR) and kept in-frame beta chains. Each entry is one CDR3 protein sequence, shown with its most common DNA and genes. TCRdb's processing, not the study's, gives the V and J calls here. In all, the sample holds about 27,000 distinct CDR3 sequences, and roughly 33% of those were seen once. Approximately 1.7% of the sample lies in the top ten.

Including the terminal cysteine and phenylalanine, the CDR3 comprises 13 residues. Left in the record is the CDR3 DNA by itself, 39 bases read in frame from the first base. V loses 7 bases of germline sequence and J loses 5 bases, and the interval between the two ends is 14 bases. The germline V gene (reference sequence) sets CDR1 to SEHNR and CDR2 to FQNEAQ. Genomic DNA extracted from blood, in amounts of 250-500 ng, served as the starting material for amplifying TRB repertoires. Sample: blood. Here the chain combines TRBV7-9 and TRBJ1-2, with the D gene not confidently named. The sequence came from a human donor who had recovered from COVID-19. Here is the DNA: TGTGCCAGCACCAAAAATGGAGAGTATGGCTACACCTTC. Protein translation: CASTKNGEYGYTF. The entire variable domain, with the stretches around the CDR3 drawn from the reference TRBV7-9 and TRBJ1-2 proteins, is DTGVSQNPRHKITKRGQNVTFRCDPISEHNRLYWYRQTLGQGPEFLTYFQNEAQLEKSRLLSDRFSAERPKGSFSTLEIQRTEQGDSAMYLCASTKNGEYGYTFGSGTRLTVV.